This T cell receptor (beta chain) is drawn from a study of human T cells and chemical hapten exposure. Overall study context: Patients, chiefly female, had alopecia areata, totalis or universalis.

Notes on the study in general: Compared to controls, expanded TCRs made significantly more large clusters of similar CDR3s.

Specified time point: pre-sensitization, week 0. Treatment defined: therapeutic diphenylcyclopropenone sensitization with weekly scalp DPC. The study enrolled 18 to 70-year-old alopecia patients suitable for DPC. One entry per CDR3 protein results from TCRdb running MiXCR on the RACE reads. The sample yields tens of thousands of distinct CDR3 sequences, approximately 11% seen once. Regarding this clonotype: Its antigen remains unknown.

The sample in question was whole blood, obtained in connection with sensitization to the hapten diphenylcyclopropenone (DPC). The source is a woman aged 35 to 49 with alopecia areata. Some clones in this sample may be carry-over from other donors' samples.

CDR3 sequence: CASRANTDTQYF. The CDR3 coding sequence is TGCGCCAGCCGCGCTAACACAGATACGCAGTATTTT. The chain combines TRBV5-1 with TRBJ2-3; D ambiguous. This CDR3 has 12 residues. Looked up from germline, CDR1 is SGHRS and CDR2 is YFSETQ. Trimming stripped 7 bases from V and 2 bases from J, with 8 bases between.